This T cell receptor (beta chain) was identified in a study of CD8 T cells in Susac syndrome. Regarding the study as a whole: It was acknowledged in the study that its TCR sequencing and HLA analysis involved a relatively small number of individuals.

Reverse transcription of 0.5 to 1 ug RNA was carried out with random hexamers. It was immunoSEQ multiplex PCR that amplified TCR beta CDR3 across 54 Vbeta and 13 Jbeta. From the immunoSEQ multiplex PCR reads, TCRdb called clonotypes with MiXCR, one entry per CDR3 protein. The repertoire holds around 140,000 distinct CDR3 sequences, with around 94% as singletons. Concerning this clonotype: The antigen remains undetermined.

Healthy donors matched for age and sex were used as controls. TEMRA cells were FACS-enriched, with CD8+ and CD4+ T cells isolated negatively. Germline loops: CDR1 SGHRS, CDR2 YFSETQ. The CDR3 consists of 15 residues. Between the trimmed V and J ends, which lost 0 bases and 3 bases, there was a span of 11 bases. Material for sequencing was CD4+ T cells from PBMCs. The sequence was obtained from a human donor in good health. This chain connects TRBV5-1 to TRBJ2-3; a weak D match, TRBD1 (7 bases). The CDR3 region has the DNA TGCGCCAGCAGCTTGGAGACAGGGAGGACAGATACGCAGTATTTT. It codes for CASSLETGRTDTQYF.